This T cell receptor (beta chain) was documented in a study of Tregs in tolerant kidney transplant recipients. The table came from immunoSEQ multiplex PCR; TCRdb's copy has only in-frame clones and leaves some out. The data contain 75,000 to 85,000 clones, roughly 90% of them singletons. In its sample, this clone was seen once. V was clipped by 5 bases and J by 7 bases, with 18 bases between them. This CDR3 has 15 residues. CDR1 and CDR2 (germline): PRHDT, FYEKMQ (reference sequence). Sequenced here: Tregs from blood, sampled before the transplant. The TCR comes from a human donor who received a combined kidney and bone marrow transplant. This chain links TRBV13 with TRBJ2-4; D is perhaps TRBD2 (6 bases). The CDR3 reads CASSRRTGGRNIQYF. The CDR3 nucleotides are TGTGCCAGCAGCCGACGTACCGGAGGGCGGAACATTCAGTACTTC.